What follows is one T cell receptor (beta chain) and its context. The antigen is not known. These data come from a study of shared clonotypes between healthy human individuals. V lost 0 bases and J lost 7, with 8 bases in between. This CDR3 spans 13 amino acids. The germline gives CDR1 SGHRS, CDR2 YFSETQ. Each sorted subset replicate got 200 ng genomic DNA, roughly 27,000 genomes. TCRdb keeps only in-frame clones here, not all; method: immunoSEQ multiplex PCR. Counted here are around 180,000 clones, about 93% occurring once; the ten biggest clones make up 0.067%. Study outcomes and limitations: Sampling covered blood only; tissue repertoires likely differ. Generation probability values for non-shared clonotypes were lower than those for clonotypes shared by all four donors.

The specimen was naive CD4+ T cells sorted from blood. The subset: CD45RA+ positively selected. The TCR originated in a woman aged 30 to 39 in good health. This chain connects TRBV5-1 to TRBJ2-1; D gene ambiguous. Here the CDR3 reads CASSLVSGNEQFF. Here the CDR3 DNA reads TGCGCCAGCAGCTTGGTTTCTGGGAATGAGCAGTTCTTC. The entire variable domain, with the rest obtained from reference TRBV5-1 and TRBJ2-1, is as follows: KAGVTQTPRYLIKTRGQQVTLSCSPISGHRSVSWYQQTPGQGLQFLFEYFSETQRNKGNFPGRFSGRQFSNSRSEMNVSTLELGDSALYLCASSLVSGNEQFFGPGTRLTVL.